One and the same sample provided the 28 T cell receptor beta chains below, sequenced in a study of technical replicates of blood from several donors. The repertoire was sequenced with immunoSEQ multiplex PCR; TCRdb's copy has only in-frame clones and lacks some. The sample contains about 58,000 clones, 91% of which appear only once. Sequenced sample: PBMCs. Receptor source: a human donor in good health. Some clones in this sample may be carry-over from other donors' samples.

V is TRBV4-1 and J is TRBJ1-1, with TRBD1 identical over 7 bases. V lost 4 bases and J lost 2; bases outside the gene matches: 7. CDR1 and CDR2 from the germline V gene are MGHRA and YSYEKL. The CDR3 sequence is 15 residues long. The CDR3 reads CASSPLGTENTEAFF. Here the CDR3 DNA reads TGCGCCAGCAGCCCACTCGGGACAGAAAACACTGAAGCTTTCTTT.

The chain recombines TRBV10-3 with TRBJ2-3; TRBD1 agrees at 9 bases. Germline loops: CDR1 ENHRY, CDR2 SYGVKD. The CDR3 is 15 amino acids. The ends lost 4 bases at V and 8 bases at J; junction bases unmatched: 10. The CDR3 protein is CAISGTGESVGTQYF. CDR3 DNA: TGTGCCATCAGTGGGACAGGGGAGTCGGTTGGTACGCAGTATTTT.

The rearrangement uses TRBV5-6 and TRBJ2-7; 7 bases match TRBD1. From germline, CDR1 is SGHDT and CDR2 YYEEEE. V lost 3 bases to trimming and J lost 4 bases; unmatched junction nucleotides: 10. This CDR3 is 15 amino acids long. CDR3 in amino acids: CASSSTRDSLYEQYF. DNA of the CDR3: TGTGCCAGCAGCTCCACCCGGGACAGCCTTTACGAGCAGTACTTC. Full variable domain (rest looked up from reference TRBV5-6 and TRBJ2-7): DAGVTQSPTHLIKTRGQQVTLRCSPKSGHDTVSWYQQALGQGPQFIFQYYEEEERQRGNFPDRFSGHQFPNYSSELNVNALLLGDSALYLCASSSTRDSLYEQYFGPGTRLTVT.

The J gene is TRBJ1-3, the V gene TRBV5-1; D is unclear. V was trimmed by 1 base and J by 1 base, leaving 6 bases between them. The length of the CDR3 is 14 residues. The germline V gene encodes CDR1 SGHRS and CDR2 YFSETQ. The CDR3 nucleotides are TGCGCCAGCAGCTTGTCGGTATCTGGAAACACCATATATTTT. This translates into CASSLSVSGNTIYF.

The chain links TRBV4-3 to TRBJ1-3, with D perhaps matching TRBD1 (5 bases). Germline loops: CDR1 LGHNA, CDR2 YSLEER. V was cut by 1 base and J by 5 bases, with 9 bases left in between. This CDR3 has 14 residues. The CDR3 nucleotides read TGCGCCAGCAGCCAAGTAGGGGATAGAAACACCATATATTTT. This encodes CASSQVGDRNTIYF.

The chain joins TRBV20-1 to TRBJ2-7; D ambiguous. The germline CDR1 and CDR2 sequences are DFQATT and SNEGSKA (reference sequence). This CDR3 comprises 11 residues. With 5 bases removed from V and 2 bases from J, the gap between germline ends came to 7 bases. DNA for the CDR3: TGCAGTGCTGGAGTAACCTACGAGCAGTACTTC. Residues: CSAGVTYEQYF.

The gene calls are TRBV19 and TRBJ1-4, with TRBD1 matching over 8 bases. The CDR3 runs to 15 residues. Trimming removed 7 bases from V and 2 bases from J; junction bases left unmatched: 6. Germline CDR1 and CDR2: LNHDA and SQIVND (reference sequence). CDR3 sequence (DNA): TGTGCCAGTACCGACCAGGGGGCTACTAATGAAAAACTGTTTTTT. It encodes CASTDQGATNEKLFF. The variable domain in full, with the rest retrieved from reference TRBV19 and TRBJ1-4, is DGGITQSPKYLFRKEGQNVTLSCEQNLNHDAMYWYRQDPGQGLRLIYYSQIVNDFQKGDIAEGYSVSREKKESFPLTVTSAQKNPTAFYLCASTDQGATNEKLFFGSGTQLSVL.

The V and J genes are TRBV7-6 and TRBJ2-1; tentative D call: TRBD1 (6 bases). The CDR3 is 11 amino acids. V was shortened by 5 bases and J by 10 bases, with 9 bases between the two germline ends. Germline loops: CDR1 SGHVS, CDR2 FNYEAQ. CDR3 region: CASSTGQEQFF. In nucleotides, the CDR3 is TGTGCCAGCAGCACCGGACAGGAGCAGTTCTTC.

The genes are TRBV29-1 and TRBJ2-2, with 7 positions matching TRBD1. V lost 6 bases, J lost 6 bases, and 4 bases stayed unmatched. Germline V CDR1 and CDR2: SQVTM, ANQGSEA. The CDR3 runs to 12 residues. CDR3 sequence: CSVGQSAGELFF. CDR3 DNA: TGCAGCGTGGGACAGAGCGCCGGGGAGCTGTTTTTT.

The chain has TRBV7-7 and TRBJ2-1; 9 nucleotides line up with TRBD1. Germline assignment: CDR1 SSHAT and CDR2 FNYEAQ (reference sequence). The V gene end was trimmed by 1 base and the J gene end by 8 bases; junction bases not matched to a gene: 3. The CDR3 runs 14 residues. This CDR3 is CASSLGTGEYEQFF. The CDR3 nucleotides read TGTGCCAGCAGCTTAGGGACAGGGGAATATGAGCAGTTCTTC. The full variable domain, its missing parts supplied by reference TRBV7-7 and TRBJ2-1, is GAGVSQSPRYKVTKRGQDVTLRCDPISSHATLYWYQQALGQGPEFLTYFNYEAQPDKSGLPSDRFSAERPEGSISTLTIQRTEQRDSAMYRCASSLGTGEYEQFFGPGTRLTVL.

This chain links TRBV9 with TRBJ2-5; D might be TRBD2 (5 bases). Deletions cut 0 bases from V and 4 bases from J, with 13 bases between. Germline V gives CDR1 SGDLS, CDR2 YYNGEE. The CDR3 is 15 residues long. In DNA form, the CDR3 reads TGTGCCAGCAGCGTAGTCGGAACCGAGGGAGAGACCCAGTACTTC. Protein: CASSVVGTEGETQYF.

The DNA for the CDR3 is TGTGCCAGCAGCTGGGTGGGAGGGACTGAAGCTTTCTTT. Translated, it gives CASSWVGGTEAFF. The chain has TRBV7-2 and TRBJ1-1; no firm D call. This CDR3 spans 13 amino acids. Per the germline V gene, CDR1 is SGHTA and CDR2 is FQGNSA. Deletions cut 4 bases from V and 5 bases from J, with 11 bases between.

The chain joins TRBV30 to TRBJ2-3; 8 bases align to TRBD2. J lost 5 bases, V lost 0 bases, and 4 bases had no gene match. The CDR3 is 14 residues long. In germline, CDR1 is GTSNPN, CDR2 SVGIG (reference sequence). CDR3 sequence reads: CAWSVKREIDTQYF. The CDR3 DNA reads TGTGCCTGGAGTGTCAAGCGGGAGATAGATACGCAGTATTTT.

CDR3 loop: CASSQAGGLGANVLTF. The CDR3 coding sequence is TGCGCCAGCAGCCAAGCAGGGGGCCTTGGGGCCAACGTCCTGACTTTC. J is TRBJ2-6 and V is TRBV4-3; TRBD1 agrees at 8 bases. This CDR3 is 16 amino acids long. Germline values: CDR1 LGHNA, CDR2 YSLEER. J gave up 3 bases and V 1 base, and 2 bases lay outside the gene matches.

The chain has TRBV27 and TRBJ2-7; maybe TRBD2 (5 bases). The germline V gene has CDR1 MNHEY and CDR2 SMNVEV (reference sequence). V gave up 2 bases and J gave up 4 bases, with 9 bases separating them. There are 13 residues in the CDR3. CDR3 nucleotide sequence: TGTGCCAGCAGTTTAGCCGAGGGTTACGAGCAGTACTTC. Its translation: CASSLAEGYEQYF.

The rearrangement links TRBV9 to TRBJ2-3, with TRBD2 matching over 13 bases. This CDR3 comprises 15 residues. The germline V gene encodes CDR1 SGDLS and CDR2 YYNGEE. J lost 4 bases, V lost 6 bases, and 5 bases had no gene match. The CDR3 DNA follows: TGTGCCAGCACCCGTGGACTAGCGGGAGCAGATACGCAGTATTTT. It specifies CASTRGLAGADTQYF.

The V and J genes are TRBV7-2 and TRBJ2-3; 9 bases line up with TRBD2. Germline CDR1 SGHTA, CDR2 FQGNSA. V was clipped by 5 bases and J by 5 bases; unmatched bases: 11. The CDR3 totals 16 residues. DNA for the CDR3: TGTGCCAGCAGCCCCTTTAGCGGGGGCCCGGGAGATACGCAGTATTTT. Protein: CASSPFSGGPGDTQYF. The variable domain in full, completed from reference TRBV7-2 and TRBJ2-3, reads GAGVSQSPSNKVTEKGKDVELRCDPISGHTALYWYRQSLGQGLEFLIYFQGNSAPDKSGLPSDRFSAERTGGSVSTLTIQRTQQEDSAVYLCASSPFSGGPGDTQYFGPGTRLTVL.

This clone was observed a few times. The chain links TRBV6-6 to TRBJ1-5; no reliable D call. In germline, CDR1 is MNHNY, CDR2 SVGAGI (reference sequence). The CDR3 is 13 residues long. V was trimmed by 5 bases and J by 7 bases, leaving 12 bases between them. The CDR3 DNA reads TGTGCCAGCAGTCCCAACGGGAGACAGCCCCAGCATTTT. It is translated as CASSPNGRQPQHF.

V usage is TRBV9 and J usage is TRBJ2-1; tentatively, D is TRBD2 (6 bases). The CDR3 sequence is 13 residues long. Trimming removed 0 bases from V and 9 bases from J, with 10 bases in between. The germline gives CDR1 SGDLS, CDR2 YYNGEE. CDR3 sequence: CASSVVGSGEQFF. The CDR3 DNA is TGTGCCAGCAGCGTAGTCGGGAGTGGTGAGCAGTTCTTC.

The J gene is TRBJ2-7, the V gene TRBV7-6, with TRBD2 identical over 9 bases. This CDR3 region has 15 residues. V gave up 5 bases and J gave up 0 bases; unmatched junction bases: 5. Germline CDR1 SGHVS, CDR2 FNYEAQ. The CDR3, as DNA: TGTGCCAGCAGCCGACTAGCGGACAGCTCCTACGAGCAGTACTTC. Amino acids: CASSRLADSSYEQYF.

V and J are TRBV5-1 and TRBJ2-1; perhaps TRBD2 as D (6 bases). The V and J ends lost 2 bases and 8 bases respectively, with 17 bases between them. The CDR3 consists of 15 residues. The germline gives CDR1 SGHRS, CDR2 YFSETQ. CDR3 bases: TGCGCCAGCAGCTTCTTATATCGGGGGTCGGATGAGCAGTTCTTC. Residues: CASSFLYRGSDEQFF.

The J gene is TRBJ2-2, the V gene TRBV7-6; 14 bases align to TRBD2. The CDR3 sequence is 17 residues long. In germline, CDR1 is SGHVS, CDR2 FNYEAQ. The V segment lost 1 base and the J segment 5 bases; nucleotides outside the gene matches: 3. CDR3 nucleotides: TGTGCCAGCAGCTTAGAGGGACTAGCGGGAGTTACCGGGGAGCTGTTTTTT. This codes for CASSLEGLAGVTGELFF.

This clone was counted many times. The V gene is TRBV5-5, the J gene TRBJ1-1, with TRBD1 matching 8 bases. Germline V gene data show CDR1 as SGHKS and CDR2 as YYEKEE (reference sequence). The CDR3 has 13 amino acids. Trimming took 1 base from V and 5 from J; bases not matched to a gene: 1. CDR3 protein: CASSLNRGTEAFF. CDR3 sequence (DNA): TGTGCCAGCAGCTTGAACAGGGGGACTGAAGCTTTCTTT.

V and J are TRBV11-3 and TRBJ2-5; D not resolved. Trimming took 4 bases from V and 2 from J, leaving 14 bases between them. The CDR3 spans 15 residues. Germline-derived CDR1 and CDR2 are SGHNT and YENEEA. DNA for the CDR3: TGTGCCAGCAGCTCTACTCACGAGAAGCAAGAGACCCAGTACTTC. This codes for CASSSTHEKQETQYF.

Only one count was recorded for this clone. This chain connects TRBV27 to TRBJ2-3, with a possible D match to TRBD1 (5 bases). Between the trimmed V and J ends, which lost 7 bases and 4 bases, there was a span of 9 bases. The V gene's germline CDR1 is MNHEY and CDR2 SMNVEV (reference sequence). The CDR3 has 12 amino acids. The DNA of the CDR3 is TGTGCCAGCAAGGGGTCCGCAGATACGCAGTATTTT. This translates into CASKGSADTQYF.

This clone has at least ten counts. The chain is built from TRBV6-6 and TRBJ2-3, with 11 bases fitting TRBD2. This CDR3 region has 16 residues. V lost 6 bases, J lost 6 bases, and 11 bases stayed unmatched. Germline V gives CDR1 MNHNY, CDR2 SVGAGI (reference sequence). Here the CDR3 reads CASRYPTSGEADTQYF. The DNA for the CDR3 is TGTGCCAGCAGGTATCCGACTAGCGGGGAAGCGGATACGCAGTATTTT.

This chain links TRBV7-6 with TRBJ2-3; a possible D gene is TRBD2 (5 bases). V lost 4 bases and J 10 bases, leaving 15 bases between the germline ends. CDR3 size: 13 residues. CDR1 SGHVS and CDR2 FNYEAQ come from the germline V gene. The chain's CDR3 is CASSSALARAQYF. As DNA, the CDR3 is TGTGCCAGCAGCTCGGCCCTAGCAAGGGCGCAGTATTTT.

This chain connects TRBV2 to TRBJ2-6; 7 nucleotides agree with TRBD2. The CDR3 extends over 17 amino acids. With V trimmed by 4 bases and J by 0 bases, 6 bases remained unmatched. Germline V gives CDR1 SNHLY, CDR2 FYNNEI. The CDR3 DNA is TGTGCCAGCAGTGGTAGCGGGTCCAGCTCTGGGGCCAACGTCCTGACTTTC. Translation gives CASSGSGSSSGANVLTF. Full variable domain (outside the CDR3, taken from reference TRBV2 and TRBJ2-6): EPEVTQTPSHQVTQMGQEVILRCVPISNHLYFYWYRQILGQKVEFLVSFYNNEISEKSEIFDDQFSVERPDGSNFTLKIRSTKLEDSAMYFCASSGSGSSSGANVLTFGAGSRLTVL.